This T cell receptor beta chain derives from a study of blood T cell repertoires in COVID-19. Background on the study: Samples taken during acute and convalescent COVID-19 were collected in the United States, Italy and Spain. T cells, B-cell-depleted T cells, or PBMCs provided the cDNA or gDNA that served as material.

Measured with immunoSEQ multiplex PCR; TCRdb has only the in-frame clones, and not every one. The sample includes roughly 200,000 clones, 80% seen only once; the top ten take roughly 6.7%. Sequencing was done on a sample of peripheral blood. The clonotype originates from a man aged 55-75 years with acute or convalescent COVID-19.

The CDR3 sequence: CASSAQLQGTVYGYTF. CDR3 sequence (DNA): TGTGCCAGTAGTGCACAACTACAGGGGACGGTCTATGGCTACACCTTC. The J gene is TRBJ1-2, the V gene TRBV19, with 7 bases aligning to TRBD1. CDR3 length: 16 residues. Germline CDR1 reads LNHDA; CDR2 reads SQIVND (reference sequence). Unmatched junction bases numbered 13, after V lost 5 bases and J lost 4 bases.